The rows below give T cell receptor beta chains drawn from one sample of a study of vaccination effects on CD4 cells after COVID-19. Assay used: immunoSEQ multiplex PCR; TCRdb lists only in-frame clones, some missing. The sample lists about 79,000 clones, around 74% occurring once. Their antigens remain unidentified. The material sequenced was CD4+ T cells from PBMCs cultured with HCoV-229E spike peptides, taken before COVID-19 vaccination. The origin of the receptors is a human donor who received a COVID-19 vaccine. Both conserved end residues are part of each CDR3. A D gene is named only where the DNA matches it firmly. Size tells how often a clone was seen (once, few, many) or the class of an expanded clone, and some rows leave it out.

clone_size: once; d_call: TRBD1; v_call: TRBV6-5; j_call: TRBJ1-2; cdr3_aa: CASTSAGTVAWGYTF; cdr3_nt: TGTGCCAGCACTTCCGCCGGGACAGTCGCGTGGGGCTACACCTTC
clone_size: .; d_call: .; v_call: TRBV19; j_call: TRBJ1-1; cdr3_aa: CASSILGGSTEAFF; cdr3_nt: TGTGCCAGTAGTATTTTAGGTGGGAGCACTGAAGCTTTCTTT
clone_size: .; d_call: .; v_call: TRBV28; j_call: TRBJ1-4; cdr3_aa: CASSLGGATNEKLFF; cdr3_nt: TGTGCCAGCAGTTTGGGGGGAGCAACTAATGAAAAACTGTTTTTT
clone_size: .; d_call: .; v_call: TRBV18; j_call: TRBJ1-5; cdr3_aa: CASSPDRNQPQHF; cdr3_nt: TGTGCCAGCTCACCCGACAGAAATCAGCCCCAGCATTTT
clone_size: .; d_call: TRBD1; v_call: TRBV7-2; j_call: TRBJ1-5; cdr3_aa: CARDRDQPQHF; cdr3_nt: TGTGCCAGAGACAGGGATCAGCCCCAGCATTTT
clone_size: .; d_call: TRBD2; v_call: TRBV6-1; j_call: TRBJ2-5; cdr3_aa: CASSERGFGLAEETQYF; cdr3_nt: TGTGCCAGCAGTGAAAGGGGCTTTGGGCTAGCGGAAGAGACCCAGTACTTC
clone_size: .; d_call: TRBD1; v_call: TRBV6-5; j_call: TRBJ1-2; cdr3_aa: CASSYYDRGYGYTF; cdr3_nt: TGTGCCAGCAGTTACTACGACAGGGGCTATGGCTACACCTTC
clone_size: few; d_call: .; v_call: TRBV4-1; j_call: TRBJ1-2; cdr3_aa: CASSGWWGYTF; cdr3_nt: TGCGCCAGCAGCGGCTGGTGGGGCTACACCTTC
clone_size: .; d_call: .; v_call: TRBV12-5; j_call: TRBJ1-1; cdr3_aa: CASGRRAANTEAFF; cdr3_nt: TGTGCTAGTGGTCGGCGGGCGGCGAACACTGAAGCTTTCTTT
clone_size: few; d_call: .; v_call: TRBV19; j_call: TRBJ1-2; cdr3_aa: CASSRRQTINDYGYTF; cdr3_nt: TGTGCCAGTAGTAGAAGACAGACGATTAACGACTATGGCTACACCTTC
clone_size: .; d_call: .; v_call: TRBV19; j_call: TRBJ2-2; cdr3_aa: CASSINGGTGELFF; cdr3_nt: TGTGCCAGTAGTATTAATGGGGGCACCGGGGAGCTGTTTTTT
clone_size: .; d_call: .; v_call: TRBV6-5; j_call: TRBJ2-3; cdr3_aa: CASSRTFGATDTQYF; cdr3_nt: TGTGCCAGCAGTCGGACTTTCGGTGCCACAGATACGCAGTATTTT
clone_size: .; d_call: .; v_call: TRBV6-1; j_call: TRBJ1-3; cdr3_aa: CASSDSRWTLGGNTIYF; cdr3_nt: TGTGCCAGCAGTGATAGTAGATGGACTCTTGGCGGAAACACCATATATTTT
clone_size: .; d_call: .; v_call: TRBV30; j_call: TRBJ2-6; cdr3_aa: CAWSVMSSGANVLTF; cdr3_nt: TGTGCCTGGAGTGTAATGAGCTCTGGGGCCAACGTCCTGACTTTC
clone_size: .; d_call: TRBD1; v_call: TRBV10-3; j_call: TRBJ1-6; cdr3_aa: CAISQGQGDDSPLHF; cdr3_nt: TGTGCCATCAGTCAAGGACAGGGTGACGATTCACCCCTCCACTTT
clone_size: .; d_call: TRBD1; v_call: TRBV24-1; j_call: TRBJ1-1; cdr3_aa: CATSDHRTGDTEAFF; cdr3_nt: TGTGCCACCAGTGATCACAGGACAGGGGACACTGAAGCTTTCTTT
clone_size: .; d_call: .; v_call: TRBV9; j_call: TRBJ1-2; cdr3_aa: CASSVADTLNYGYTF; cdr3_nt: TGTGCCAGCAGCGTAGCTGACACCTTGAACTATGGCTACACCTTC
clone_size: few; d_call: .; v_call: TRBV5-1; j_call: TRBJ2-2; cdr3_aa: CASSLALRGISGELFF; cdr3_nt: TGCGCCAGCAGCTTGGCCTTAAGGGGCATCTCCGGGGAGCTGTTTTTT
clone_size: .; d_call: .; v_call: TRBV2; j_call: TRBJ1-5; cdr3_aa: CASKTDGYSNQPQHF; cdr3_nt: TGTGCCAGCAAGACTGACGGCTATAGCAATCAGCCCCAGCATTTT
clone_size: .; d_call: .; v_call: TRBV7-2; j_call: TRBJ1-2; cdr3_aa: CASSRGRGVEGYTF; cdr3_nt: TGTGCCAGCAGTCGGGGGCGGGGGGTAGAAGGCTACACCTTC
clone_size: once; d_call: TRBD1; v_call: TRBV15; j_call: TRBJ1-4; cdr3_aa: CATSRGDRGEKLFF; cdr3_nt: TGTGCCACCAGCAGAGGGGACAGAGGGGAAAAACTGTTTTTT
clone_size: .; d_call: TRBD1; v_call: TRBV30; j_call: TRBJ1-4; cdr3_aa: CAWRLQGAGEKLFF; cdr3_nt: TGTGCCTGGAGGCTACAGGGGGCAGGTGAAAAACTGTTTTTT
clone_size: .; d_call: TRBD1; v_call: TRBV27; j_call: TRBJ1-6; cdr3_aa: CASSFARGLLSPLHF; cdr3_nt: TGTGCCAGCAGTTTTGCCAGGGGGCTATTATCACCCCTCCACTTT
clone_size: .; d_call: TRBD1; v_call: TRBV23-1; j_call: TRBJ1-4; cdr3_aa: CASSRYTGVLREKLFF; cdr3_nt: TGCGCCAGCAGTCGTTACACAGGGGTTCTAAGGGAAAAACTGTTTTTT
clone_size: .; d_call: .; v_call: TRBV6-4; j_call: TRBJ2-3; cdr3_aa: CASSDLQDTQYF; cdr3_nt: TGTGCCAGCAGCGACTTGCAAGATACGCAGTATTTT
clone_size: once; d_call: TRBD2; v_call: TRBV19; j_call: TRBJ2-2; cdr3_aa: CASSIPASGGAIHSIGELFF; cdr3_nt: TGTGCCAGTAGTATACCCGCTAGCGGGGGGGCAATTCACAGCATCGGGGAGCTGTTTTTT
clone_size: .; d_call: TRBD2; v_call: TRBV29-1; j_call: TRBJ2-1; cdr3_aa: CSVEGLALAGGKQFF; cdr3_nt: TGCAGCGTTGAAGGGTTGGCTCTAGCGGGGGGAAAGCAGTTCTTC
clone_size: .; d_call: .; v_call: TRBV7-9; j_call: TRBJ2-2; cdr3_aa: CAIFGFSNTGELFF; cdr3_nt: TGTGCCATCTTTGGGTTTTCGAACACCGGGGAGCTGTTTTTT
clone_size: .; d_call: TRBD1; v_call: TRBV19; j_call: TRBJ2-5; cdr3_aa: CASSPRQGKETQYF; cdr3_nt: TGTGCCAGTAGTCCCCGACAGGGAAAAGAGACCCAGTACTTC
clone_size: .; d_call: .; v_call: TRBV2; j_call: TRBJ2-4; cdr3_aa: CASSERFAKNIQYF; cdr3_nt: TGTGCCAGCAGTGAAAGGTTCGCCAAAAACATTCAGTACTTC
clone_size: .; d_call: TRBD1; v_call: TRBV7-6; j_call: TRBJ1-1; cdr3_aa: CASSYSPAGGAEEAFF; cdr3_nt: TGTGCCAGCAGCTATAGCCCAGCAGGGGGCGCAGAGGAAGCTTTCTTT
clone_size: few; d_call: .; v_call: TRBV19; j_call: TRBJ2-2; cdr3_aa: CASSIRAGELFF; cdr3_nt: TGTGCCAGTAGTATAAGGGCCGGGGAGCTGTTTTTT
clone_size: .; d_call: .; v_call: TRBV4-1; j_call: TRBJ1-1; cdr3_aa: CASSLESRETEAFF; cdr3_nt: TGCGCCAGCAGCCTTGAAAGCAGGGAAACTGAAGCTTTCTTT
clone_size: few; d_call: TRBD1; v_call: TRBV2; j_call: TRBJ1-1; cdr3_aa: CASRPRQGLNTEAFF; cdr3_nt: TGTGCCAGCAGGCCCAGACAGGGACTGAACACTGAAGCTTTCTTT
clone_size: few; d_call: .; v_call: TRBV6-2/TRBV6-3; j_call: TRBJ1-6; cdr3_aa: CASSYLRNSPLHF; cdr3_nt: TGTGCCAGCAGTTACCTGAGGAATTCACCCCTCCACTTT
clone_size: once; d_call: TRBD1; v_call: TRBV30; j_call: TRBJ1-5; cdr3_aa: CAWSPGGRYQPQHF; cdr3_nt: TGTGCCTGGAGTCCAGGGGGCAGGTATCAGCCCCAGCATTTT
clone_size: .; d_call: .; v_call: TRBV5-4; j_call: TRBJ1-3; cdr3_aa: CASSFKTGPGNTIYF; cdr3_nt: TGTGCCAGCAGCTTTAAGACAGGACCTGGAAACACCATATATTTT
clone_size: .; d_call: .; v_call: TRBV28; j_call: TRBJ1-1; cdr3_aa: CASSLVPGGNTEAFF; cdr3_nt: TGTGCCAGCAGTTTAGTCCCCGGAGGGAACACTGAAGCTTTCTTT
clone_size: .; d_call: .; v_call: TRBV18; j_call: TRBJ1-1; cdr3_aa: CASSPNGRANTEAFF; cdr3_nt: TGTGCCAGCTCACCGAATGGACGGGCGAACACTGAAGCTTTCTTT
clone_size: .; d_call: .; v_call: TRBV29-1; j_call: TRBJ1-2; cdr3_aa: CSVGDGPNYGYTF; cdr3_nt: TGCAGCGTGGGGGACGGGCCTAACTATGGCTACACCTTC
clone_size: few; d_call: TRBD1; v_call: TRBV5-4; j_call: TRBJ1-2; cdr3_aa: CASTSVLLGQISNYGYTF; cdr3_nt: TGTGCCAGCACCTCGGTCCTTCTGGGACAGATATCTAACTATGGCTACACCTTC
clone_size: .; d_call: TRBD1; v_call: TRBV5-1; j_call: TRBJ2-2; cdr3_aa: CASSLVSGGYTGELFF; cdr3_nt: TGCGCCAGCAGCTTGGTCTCAGGGGGCTACACCGGGGAGCTGTTTTTT
clone_size: .; d_call: TRBD1; v_call: TRBV29-1; j_call: TRBJ2-1; cdr3_aa: CSVGTGNTYNEQFF; cdr3_nt: TGCAGCGTGGGGACAGGGAATACCTACAATGAGCAGTTCTTC
clone_size: .; d_call: TRBD2; v_call: TRBV7-2; j_call: TRBJ2-5; cdr3_aa: CASSLRLAVEETQYF; cdr3_nt: TGTGCCAGCAGCCTGAGACTAGCGGTTGAAGAGACCCAGTACTTC
clone_size: .; d_call: .; v_call: TRBV7-9; j_call: TRBJ2-2; cdr3_aa: CASSPTANTGELFF; cdr3_nt: TGTGCCAGCAGCCCGACGGCGAACACCGGGGAGCTGTTTTTT
clone_size: .; d_call: .; v_call: TRBV6-5; j_call: TRBJ2-3; cdr3_aa: CASTPRTYFTDTQYF; cdr3_nt: TGTGCCAGCACCCCACGGACATATTTCACAGATACGCAGTATTTT
clone_size: .; d_call: .; v_call: TRBV19; j_call: TRBJ2-6; cdr3_aa: CASSSPSGWASGANVLTF; cdr3_nt: TGTGCCAGTAGTAGTCCCTCAGGGTGGGCATCTGGGGCCAACGTCCTGACTTTC
clone_size: .; d_call: .; v_call: TRBV19; j_call: TRBJ2-1; cdr3_aa: CASRIQGNGPLDEQFF; cdr3_nt: TGTGCCAGTAGGATTCAGGGGAACGGACCCTTGGATGAGCAGTTCTTC
clone_size: .; d_call: .; v_call: TRBV3-1/TRBV3-2; j_call: TRBJ1-5; cdr3_aa: CASSQRESLGPQHF; cdr3_nt: TGTGCCAGCAGCCAAAGAGAGAGCCTCGGGCCCCAGCATTTT
clone_size: .; d_call: .; v_call: TRBV6-5; j_call: TRBJ2-3; cdr3_aa: CASSFTTSTDTQYF; cdr3_nt: TGTGCCAGCAGTTTCACCACTAGCACAGATACGCAGTATTTT
clone_size: .; d_call: .; v_call: TRBV24-1; j_call: TRBJ2-1; cdr3_aa: CATSDFIWGEQFF; cdr3_nt: TGTGCCACCAGTGATTTCATTTGGGGTGAGCAGTTCTTC
clone_size: few; d_call: TRBD2; v_call: TRBV19; j_call: TRBJ2-1; cdr3_aa: CASSIVGGANEQFF; cdr3_nt: TGTGCCAGTAGTATCGTCGGGGGGGCAAATGAGCAGTTCTTC
clone_size: .; d_call: .; v_call: TRBV3-1/TRBV3-2; j_call: TRBJ2-5; cdr3_aa: CASSQARRETQYF; cdr3_nt: TGTGCCAGCAGCCAGGCAAGGCGGGAGACCCAGTACTTC
clone_size: .; d_call: .; v_call: TRBV2; j_call: TRBJ1-4; cdr3_aa: CASSVTGRADEKLFF; cdr3_nt: TGTGCCAGCAGTGTTACTGGCAGGGCAGATGAAAAACTGTTTTTT
clone_size: .; d_call: .; v_call: TRBV7-3; j_call: TRBJ2-3; cdr3_aa: CASSPTTYSTDTQYF; cdr3_nt: TGTGCCAGCAGCCCCACCACGTACAGCACAGATACGCAGTATTTT
clone_size: .; d_call: .; v_call: TRBV4-3; j_call: TRBJ1-5; cdr3_aa: CASSQVYGQPQHF; cdr3_nt: TGCGCCAGCAGCCAGGTGTATGGGCAGCCCCAGCATTTT